These T cell receptor beta chains were read from a single sample in a study of T cells after yellow fever vaccination. TCRdb ran MiXCR on the 5' RACE reads and lists one entry per CDR3 protein. The table lists about 430,000 distinct CDR3 sequences, approximately 19% of them singletons. The material sequenced was PBMCs, taken before the yellow fever booster vaccination. The receptors originated from a young man who received the YFV17D yellow fever vaccine. Both conserved end residues are part of each CDR3. A D gene is named only where the DNA matches it firmly. Clone size is shown for a subset of rows, as once, few, many or a class of expanded clone.

V	size	D	J	DNA	CDR3
TRBV4-2	few	TRBD2	TRBJ2-2	TGTGCCAGCAGCCAAGATGCGACTAGCGGGGGGGCCGGGAACACCGGGGAGCTGTTTTTT	CASSQDATSGGAGNTGELFF
TRBV7-2	-	TRBD1	TRBJ1-6	TGTGCCAGCAGCTTTACAGGGGGTCGTTCACCCCTCCACTTT	CASSFTGGRSPLHF
TRBV7-2	few	-	TRBJ2-5	TGTGCCAGCAGCTTAGACCCGGTACGGTCTGGGACCCAGTACTTC	CASSLDPVRSGTQYF
TRBV27	-	TRBD1	TRBJ2-1	TGTGCCAGCAGTTTAGAGGGGGCCGCTGAGCAGTTCTTC	CASSLEGAAEQFF
TRBV7-8	-	TRBD2	TRBJ2-1	TGTGCCAGCAGCTTAGCGCCCCGGGGGGGCCTTGAGCAGTTCTTC	CASSLAPRGGLEQFF
TRBV7-2	few	-	TRBJ2-7	TGTGCCAGCAGCTTATACTCTGGCAGGGCCTTATCCTACGAGCAGTACTTC	CASSLYSGRALSYEQYF
TRBV24-1	few	-	TRBJ2-3	TGTGCCACCAGTGAGCGAACTACGTACACAGATACGCAGTATTTT	CATSERTTYTDTQYF
TRBV5-5	few	-	TRBJ1-2	TGTGCCAGCAGCTTGACCGACGGGGGTTGGGGTGGCTACACCTTC	CASSLTDGGWGGYTF
TRBV7-9	-	-	TRBJ1-1	TGTGCCAGCCTCGGGGCTTTCTTT	CASLGAFF
TRBV18	-	-	TRBJ2-7	TGTGCCAGCTCAACTACCAGGGACTTATACGAGCAGTACTTC	CASSTTRDLYEQYF
TRBV5-1	few	TRBD2	TRBJ2-1	TGCGCCAGCAGCCGGGGACTAGCAAATGAGCAGTTCTTC	CASSRGLANEQFF
TRBV5-1	-	-	TRBJ1-3	TGCGCCAGCAAACCGGACTCTGGAAACACCATATATTTT	CASKPDSGNTIYF
TRBV7-6	-	-	TRBJ2-5	TGTGCCAGCAGCGCATCCGGGACCCAAGAGACCCAGTACTTC	CASSASGTQETQYF
TRBV15	few	TRBD2	TRBJ2-2	TGTGCCACCAGCAGAGATGTAGAGGTGTTGGCTAGCGGGGGGACCGGGGAGCTTTTT	CATSRDVEVLASGGTGELF
TRBV5-1	many	TRBD1	TRBJ1-2	TGCGCCAGCAGCTATGGACAGGGTTATGGCTACACCTTC	CASSYGQGYGYTF
TRBV6-2/TRBV6-3	-	-	TRBJ1-1	TGTGCCAGCAGTTACTCCGATCGGGCTTTCTTT	CASSYSDRAFF
TRBV5-1	few	TRBD1	TRBJ2-7	TGCGCCAGTAGACAGGGCCTCGGCTCCTACGAGCAGTACTTC	CASRQGLGSYEQYF
TRBV10-1	-	-	TRBJ2-3	TGCGCCAGCAGTGATGGGGGGATCACAGATACGCAGTATTTT	CASSDGGITDTQYF
TRBV15	few	-	TRBJ2-5	TGTGCCACCAGCACCGTTTGGCCGCAAGAGACCCAGTACTTC	CATSTVWPQETQYF
TRBV5-1	few	TRBD2	TRBJ2-1	TGCGCCAGCAGCTTCCTAGCGGGAGATATAGAGCAGTTCTTC	CASSFLAGDIEQFF
TRBV5-1	-	-	TRBJ1-6	TGCGCCAGCAGCTTGGTGGAGAATTCACCCCTCCACTTT	CASSLVENSPLHF
TRBV5-1	-	TRBD2	TRBJ2-3	TGCGCCAGCAGCTTGGCCGGGATAGCGGGGGTGCAAGTATACGATACGCAGTATTTT	CASSLAGIAGVQVYDTQYF
TRBV5-5	-	-	TRBJ1-5	TGTGCCAGCAGATCTGAATCCGGGGGTGGTCAGCCCCAGCATTTT	CASRSESGGGQPQHF
TRBV30	-	-	TRBJ1-1	TGTGCCTGGAGCAGCCCGGACGGGAACACTGAAGCTTTCTTT	CAWSSPDGNTEAFF
TRBV11-3	-	-	TRBJ1-2	TGTGCCAGCATCAACGGAGACGAGACTAACTATGGCTACACCTTC	CASINGDETNYGYTF
TRBV4-2	few	-	TRBJ1-1	TGTGCCAGCAGCCAAGGGTGGAACACTGAAGCTTTCTTT	CASSQGWNTEAFF
TRBV18	-	-	TRBJ1-1	TGTGCCAGCTCACCACAGATTGAAGCTTTCTTT	CASSPQIEAFF
TRBV7-2	few	TRBD1	TRBJ1-5	TGTGCCAGCAGCTCTGACGGGACAGGCCTCCAAGGGCATTTT	CASSSDGTGLQGHF
TRBV5-5	few	-	TRBJ2-5	TGTGCCAGCAGCTTGGCCGAGGGGGGGTTCAGTAAGACCCAGTACTTC	CASSLAEGGFSKTQYF
TRBV27	-	-	TRBJ2-7	TGTGCCCCTAAGGGGATCCACGAGCAGTACTTC	CAPKGIHEQYF
TRBV7-6	-	TRBD2	TRBJ2-3	TGTGCCAGCAGCTCGCTAGCGGGGTCTGATACGCAGTATTTT	CASSSLAGSDTQYF
TRBV7-2	-	-	TRBJ2-1	TGTGCCAGCGGGTCCTTCGGGAATGAGCAGTTCTTC	CASGSFGNEQFF
TRBV6-2/TRBV6-3	-	-	TRBJ2-3	TGTGCCAGCAGTTACTCTCGCGCGATGGAGCAGTTTTTT	CASSYSRAMEQFF
TRBV7-3	-	-	TRBJ2-3	TGTGCCAGCAGCGACACAGGGACTAGCACAGATACGCAGTATTTT	CASSDTGTSTDTQYF
TRBV12-3/TRBV12-4	few	TRBD2	TRBJ2-3	TGTGCCAGCAGTTCCAGCGGGGGGACCGTGGATACGCAGTATTTT	CASSSSGGTVDTQYF
TRBV7-9	many	-	TRBJ2-5	TGTGCCAGCGTGGACGTCCAAGAGACCCAGTACTTC	CASVDVQETQYF
TRBV27	few	-	TRBJ2-5	TGTGCCAGCAGCATCCCGGGAACAGAGACCCAGTACTTC	CASSIPGTETQYF
TRBV18	-	-	TRBJ2-3	TGTGCCAGCGCCCATCCCGGAACGCAGTATTTT	CASAHPGTQYF
TRBV6-2/TRBV6-3	few	TRBD1	TRBJ2-5	TGTGCCAGCAGTTACGGACAGGGCTTGGAGACCCAGTACTTC	CASSYGQGLETQYF
TRBV5-6	few	-	TRBJ1-2	TGTGCCAGCAGCTTGACCGGATACCACACCTTC	CASSLTGYHTF
TRBV4-3	many	-	TRBJ2-3	TGCGCCAGCAGCCAAGATCTATCCGTTGGGAGTGATACGCAGTATTTT	CASSQDLSVGSDTQYF
TRBV12-3/TRBV12-4	many	-	TRBJ2-1	TGTGCCAGCAGTCCCCCGGGTGAGCAGTTCTTC	CASSPPGEQFF
TRBV7-9	-	-	TRBJ2-1	TGTGCCAGCAGCTTAGTGCTAGCAGACAATGAGCAGTTCTTC	CASSLVLADNEQFF
TRBV4-1	-	-	TRBJ2-1	TGCGCCAGCAGCCCCCGGGGCGGCGAGGGGGGTTACAATGAGCAGTTCTTC	CASSPRGGEGGYNEQFF
TRBV5-1	-	-	TRBJ1-1	TGCGCCAGCCGATGGTGGACTAAGGGCACTGAAGCTTTCTTT	CASRWWTKGTEAFF
TRBV7-2	many	-	TRBJ1-2	TGTGCCAGCTGCCCCTCGCCGGCAGGCGGATATGGCTACACCTTC	CASCPSPAGGYGYTF
TRBV6-5	-	-	TRBJ1-1	TGTGCCAGCATCCCAATTGGACAGACGAACACTGAAGCTTTCTTT	CASIPIGQTNTEAFF
TRBV20-1	-	-	TRBJ2-1	TGCAGTGCCCCACGTGGACACTACAATGAGCAGTTCTTC	CSAPRGHYNEQFF
TRBV30	few	TRBD1	TRBJ2-7	TGTGCCTGGAGTCTAGGGGCAGGGGGCGAGCAGTACTTC	CAWSLGAGGEQYF
TRBV6-5	-	-	TRBJ1-6	TGTGCCAGCAGTTACGACGTCGGGGCCTCACCCCTCCACTTT	CASSYDVGASPLHF
TRBV20-1	many	TRBD2	TRBJ2-3	TGCAGTGCTCCCTGGGCGGGGGGGCCGGCAGATACGCAGTATTTT	CSAPWAGGPADTQYF